The present TCR beta chain was sequenced within a study of OX40 agonist ivuxolimab in advanced cancers. Study summary: Ivuxolimab, which patients received intravenously every 2 weeks, was dosed at 0.01 to 10 mg/kg. Study-wide points: At 0.1 to 3.0 mg/kg, CD4+ and CD8+ blood T cells expanded clonally by week 6.

Between the trimmed V and J ends, which lost 7 bases and 5 bases, there was a span of 14 bases. Germline lookup yields CDR1 SNHLY and CDR2 FYNNEI. CDR3 length: 13 residues. Using immunoSEQ multiplex PCR, the repertoire was profiled, and TCRdb retains in-frame clones only, with some absent. This table has over 75,000 clones, around 90% appearing once. To note about this clone: Its cognate antigen is unknown.

This specimen was CD4+ or CD8+ T cells sorted from blood, taken in a trial of the OX40 agonist ivuxolimab. The sequence came from an adult with an advanced solid tumor such as melanoma, head and neck, liver or kidney cancer. The V and J genes are TRBV2 and TRBJ1-2, with D unclear. In DNA, the CDR3 is TGTGCCAGCACACTTTCCCCAGTTTATGGCTACACCTTC. Protein sequence: CASTLSPVYGYTF.